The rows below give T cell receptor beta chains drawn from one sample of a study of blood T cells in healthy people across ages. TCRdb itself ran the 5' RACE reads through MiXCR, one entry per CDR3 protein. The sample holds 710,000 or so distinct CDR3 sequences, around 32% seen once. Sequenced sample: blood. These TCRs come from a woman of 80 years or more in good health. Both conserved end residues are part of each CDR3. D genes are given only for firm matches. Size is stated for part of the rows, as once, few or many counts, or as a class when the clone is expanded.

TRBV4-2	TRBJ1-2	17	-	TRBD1	TGTGCCAGCAGCCGAGGGGCCTTAAGGGGGCGGAACTATGGCTACACCTTC	CASSRGALRGRNYGYTF
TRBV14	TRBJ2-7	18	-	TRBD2	TGTGCCAGAAGCCGAGTCGGCCGGCGGGGGGGCCTCTCCTACGAGCAGTACTTC	CARSRVGRRGGLSYEQYF
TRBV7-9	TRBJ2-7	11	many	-	TGTGCCAGCAGCGTTGGGGACGAGCAGTACTTC	CASSVGDEQYF
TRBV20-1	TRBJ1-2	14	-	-	TGCAGTGCTAGAGCGCTAGGGACGGATTATGGCTACACCTTC	CSARALGTDYGYTF
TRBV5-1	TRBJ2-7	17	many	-	TGCGCCAGCAGCTGGGCGGGCGGGACAGCGATACCCTACGAGCAGTACTTC	CASSWAGGTAIPYEQYF
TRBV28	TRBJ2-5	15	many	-	TGTGCCAGCAGTTTCGGTTCAGGGGAGCGAGAGACCCAGTACTTC	CASSFGSGERETQYF
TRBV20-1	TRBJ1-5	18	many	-	TGCAGTGCTAGAGATCTTCTGGGGGGCGCGGTGGGCAATCAGCCCCAGCATTTT	CSARDLLGGAVGNQPQHF
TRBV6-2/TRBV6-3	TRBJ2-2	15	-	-	TGTGCCGCCTTCGGGGGACTGGCGAACACCGGGGAGCTGTTTTTT	CAAFGGLANTGELFF
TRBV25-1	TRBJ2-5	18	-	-	TGTGCCAGCAGTGAACATGGGCTCCGTGGGGCAACTGGAGAGACCCAGTACTTC	CASSEHGLRGATGETQYF
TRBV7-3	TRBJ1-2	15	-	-	TGTGCCAGCAACACGGGGGCAGCTTCGGACTATGGCTACACCTTC	CASNTGAASDYGYTF
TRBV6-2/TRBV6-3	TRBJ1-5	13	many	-	TGTGCCAGCAGTTCCCAGCGAAATCAGCCCCAGCATTTT	CASSSQRNQPQHF
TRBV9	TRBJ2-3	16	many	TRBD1	TGTGCCAGCAGCGCCGCAGGGGGCCCCCCCACAGATACGCAGTATTTT	CASSAAGGPPTDTQYF
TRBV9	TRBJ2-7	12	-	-	TGTGCCAGCAGTCAATGGGACGACGAGCAGTACTTC	CASSQWDDEQYF
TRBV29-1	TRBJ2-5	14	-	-	TGCAGCGTTGTCGTTGCGGAGCTCGTATGGACCCAGTACTTC	CSVVVAELVWTQYF
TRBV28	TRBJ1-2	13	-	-	TGTGTCAGCAGCCGGATAGTAGTTGCGGGCTACACCTTC	CVSSRIVVAGYTF
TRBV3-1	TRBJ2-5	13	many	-	TGTGCCAGCAGCCCCGGGTCCCCCGAGTCCCAGTACTTC	CASSPGSPESQYF
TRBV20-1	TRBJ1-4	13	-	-	TGCAGTGCTCCCTTTGGGTCTAATGAAAAACTGTTTTTT	CSAPFGSNEKLFF
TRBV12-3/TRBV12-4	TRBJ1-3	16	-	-	TGTGCCAGCAGTTGGACTGAGTGGAGCTCTGGAAACACCATATATTTT	CASSWTEWSSGNTIYF
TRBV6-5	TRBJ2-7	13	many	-	TGTGCCACCGGGGCCGGACCTACCTACGAGCAGTACTTC	CATGAGPTYEQYF
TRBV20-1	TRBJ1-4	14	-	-	TGCAGTGCTCCCGCCCGACCAACTAATGAAAAACTGTTTTTT	CSAPARPTNEKLFF
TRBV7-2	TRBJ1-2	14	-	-	TGTGCCAGCAGCTTAGACGGTAATGCCGGTGGCTACACCTTC	CASSLDGNAGGYTF
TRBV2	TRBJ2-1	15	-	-	TGTGCCAGCTCGTCCCGCTCAGGGGTTTACAATGAGCAGTTCTTC	CASSSRSGVYNEQFF
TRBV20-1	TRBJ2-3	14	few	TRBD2	TGCAGTGCGGAGGGGCGGGGGGGCACAGATACGCAGTATTTT	CSAEGRGGTDTQYF
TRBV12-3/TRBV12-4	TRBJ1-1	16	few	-	TGTGCCAGCAGTTCAGGGTTATGGTCCATGGGGACTGAAGCTTTCTTT	CASSSGLWSMGTEAFF
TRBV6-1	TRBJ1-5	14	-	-	TGTGCCAGCAGTGGGCCCTATAGCAATCAGCCCCAGCATTTT	CASSGPYSNQPQHF
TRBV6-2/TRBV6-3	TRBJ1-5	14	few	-	TGTGCCAGCACCGAAGGGGAGTTCAATCAGCCCCAGCATTTT	CASTEGEFNQPQHF
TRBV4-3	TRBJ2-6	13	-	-	TGCACCAGCAGCCACGACGGTGGCAACGTCCTGACTTTC	CTSSHDGGNVLTF
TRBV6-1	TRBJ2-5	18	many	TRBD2	TGTGCCAGCAGTCCAAACAAGGGACTAGTTCTCAGGGGAGAGACCCAGTACTTC	CASSPNKGLVLRGETQYF
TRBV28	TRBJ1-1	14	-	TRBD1	TGTGCCAGCAAACTTGGGACAGCGAACACTGAAGCTTTCTTT	CASKLGTANTEAFF
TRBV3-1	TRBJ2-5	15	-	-	TGTGCCAGCAGCCCTAAGCAGGCTTACCAAGAGACCCAGTACTTC	CASSPKQAYQETQYF
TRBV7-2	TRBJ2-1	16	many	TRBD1	TGTGCCAGCAGCGCAAACAGGGGGCTCCCTTACAATGAGCAGTTCTTC	CASSANRGLPYNEQFF
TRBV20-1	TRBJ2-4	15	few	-	TGCAGTGCTAGAGGTGGGAGTGGGATATACAATGAGCAGTACTTC	CSARGGSGIYNEQYF
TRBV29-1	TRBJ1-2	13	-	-	TGCGGCGTCCAAACAGAGGGCGCAGGGGGCTACACCTTC	CGVQTEGAGGYTF
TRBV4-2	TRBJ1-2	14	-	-	TGTGCCAGCAGCCGTTCGGGCCCCGACTATGGCTACACCTTC	CASSRSGPDYGYTF
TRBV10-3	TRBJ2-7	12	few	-	TGTGCCATCCAGGAGGGGCCCGGCGAGCAGTACTTC	CAIQEGPGEQYF
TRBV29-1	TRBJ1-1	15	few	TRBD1	TGCAGCGTTGAAGGGACAGGCCGGGGGAACACTGAAGCTTTCTTT	CSVEGTGRGNTEAFF
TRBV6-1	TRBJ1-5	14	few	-	TGTGCCAGCAGTGAGACAGGTCCCAATCAGCCCCAGCATTTT	CASSETGPNQPQHF
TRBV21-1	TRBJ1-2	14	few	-	TGTGCCAGCAGCAAATTGATTTCGGCAAAAGGCTACACCTTC	CASSKLISAKGYTF
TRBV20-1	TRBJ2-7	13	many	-	TGCAGTGCTTTTGGACGCGGAGGTTACGAGCAGTACTTC	CSAFGRGGYEQYF
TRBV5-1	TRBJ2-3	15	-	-	TGCGCCAGCAGCATAGGGAGGGGGGGCACAGATACGCAGTATTTT	CASSIGRGGTDTQYF
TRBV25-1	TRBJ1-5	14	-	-	TGTGCCAGCAGTGTTCAACAGAACAATCAGCCCCAGCATTTT	CASSVQQNNQPQHF
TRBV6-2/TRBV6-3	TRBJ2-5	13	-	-	TGTGCCGGCAGTCACGTCCAGCAAGAGACCCAGTACTTC	CAGSHVQQETQYF
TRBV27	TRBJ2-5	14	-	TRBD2	TGTGCCAGCGGCCCCCCTAGCGGTTGGGAGACCCAGTACTTC	CASGPPSGWETQYF
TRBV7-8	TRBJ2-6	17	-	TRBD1	TGTGCCAGCAGCTTCTACCCTACAGGGGCTGGGGCCAACGTCCTGACTTTC	CASSFYPTGAGANVLTF
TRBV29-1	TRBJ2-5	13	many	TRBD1	TGCAGCGTAGATCAGGACAGGGGAGAGACCCAGTACTTC	CSVDQDRGETQYF
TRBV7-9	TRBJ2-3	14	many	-	TGTGCCAGCAGCTTCGAAGTTAGCACAGATACGCAGTATTTT	CASSFEVSTDTQYF
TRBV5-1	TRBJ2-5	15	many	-	TGCGCCAGCAGCTTGGACGGGGGTAACCAAGAGACCCAGTACTTC	CASSLDGGNQETQYF
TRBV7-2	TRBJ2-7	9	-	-	TGTGCCAGCCCCAACGCCCAGTACTTC	CASPNAQYF
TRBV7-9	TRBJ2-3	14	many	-	TGTGCCAGCAGCTTTGGGGGTAACACAGATACGCAGTATTTT	CASSFGGNTDTQYF
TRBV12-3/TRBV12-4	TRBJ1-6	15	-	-	TGTGCCAGCAGCGATCAGGGGTTAGGTAATTCACCCCTCCACTTT	CASSDQGLGNSPLHF
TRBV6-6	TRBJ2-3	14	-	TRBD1	TGTGCCAGCAGGCGACAGGGGTTTTCAGATACGCAGTATTTT	CASRRQGFSDTQYF
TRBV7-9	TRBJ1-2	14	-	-	TGTGCCAGCAGTCTCGAGGGGACTCAAGCTGGCTACACCTTC	CASSLEGTQAGYTF